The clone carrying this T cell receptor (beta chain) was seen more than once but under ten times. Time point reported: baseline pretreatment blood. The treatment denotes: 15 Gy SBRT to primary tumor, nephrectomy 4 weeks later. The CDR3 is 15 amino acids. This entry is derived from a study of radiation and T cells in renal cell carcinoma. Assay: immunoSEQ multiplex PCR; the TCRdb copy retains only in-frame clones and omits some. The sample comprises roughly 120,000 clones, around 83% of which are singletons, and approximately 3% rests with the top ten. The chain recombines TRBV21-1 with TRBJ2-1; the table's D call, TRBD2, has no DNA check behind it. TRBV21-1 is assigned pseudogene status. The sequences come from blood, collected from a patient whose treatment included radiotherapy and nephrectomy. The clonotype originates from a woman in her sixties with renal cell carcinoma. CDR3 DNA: TGTGCCAGCGTTCATAGCGGGCCCCAATTTGATGAGCAGTTCTTC. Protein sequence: CASVHSGPQFDEQFF.